This T cell receptor (beta chain) was recorded in a study of Tregs in tolerant kidney transplant recipients. Assay: immunoSEQ multiplex PCR; the TCRdb copy retains only in-frame clones and omits some. The repertoire holds tens of thousands of clones, with over 75% as singletons. Recipients received nonmyeloablative bone marrow transplants from related graft donors, with transient mixed chimerism. The germline V gene has CDR1 LNHDA and CDR2 SQIVND (reference sequence). Trimming took 6 bases from V and 0 from J, leaving 15 bases between them. This CDR3 is 15 amino acids long. The chain combines TRBV19 with TRBJ2-7; D is possibly TRBD2 (5 bases). The TCR was taken from a human patient who received a combined kidney and bone marrow transplant. The T cells may partly be graft donor cells. The source was CD8+ T cells from blood (PBMCs), collected 6 months after the transplant. The CDR3 region is CASSPSSANSYEQYF. The CDR3 DNA sequence: TGTGCCAGTAGCCCCAGTAGCGCAAACTCCTACGAGCAGTACTTC.